These 24 T cell receptor beta chains were all obtained from the same sample, sequenced in a study of blood T cell repertoires in COVID-19. The table came from immunoSEQ multiplex PCR; TCRdb's copy has only in-frame clones and leaves some out. The sample lists about 42,000 clones; roughly nine tenths were seen once. The sample taken for sequencing was peripheral blood. The receptors originated from a man aged 25 to 40 with active or convalescent COVID-19.

The gene calls are TRBV3-1 (or the pseudogene TRBV3-2) and TRBJ2-1, with 9 bases identical to TRBD2. J lost 4 bases, V lost 1 base, and 5 bases had no gene match. In germline, CDR1 is LGHDT, CDR2 YNNKEL (reference sequence). The CDR3 contains 16 residues. Here the CDR3 reads CASSQGAGGGYNEQFF. The CDR3 nucleotides are TGTGCCAGCAGCCAAGGAGCGGGAGGCGGATACAATGAGCAGTTCTTC.

This chain links TRBV11-2 with TRBJ2-4; maybe TRBD1 (5 bases). Germline values: CDR1 SGHAT, CDR2 FQNNGV. Trimming left V 1 base short and J 0 bases short, with 7 bases between. The CDR3 is made up of 15 amino acids. The CDR3 here is CASSLGQLAKNIQYF. CDR3 in DNA: TGTGCCAGCAGCTTAGGACAGCTAGCCAAAAACATTCAGTACTTC.

This sequence joins TRBV30 and TRBJ2-3; D uncertain. The CDR3 runs to 11 residues. Trimming removed 1 base at V and 6 bases at J, with 5 bases between. Germline V gene data show CDR1 as GTSNPN and CDR2 as SVGIG (reference sequence). The CDR3, as DNA: TGTGCCTGGAGTGGGGCGGATACGCAGTATTTT. Its protein product is CAWSGADTQYF.

This clone was observed once. The CDR3 sequence: CASTREGVGEAFF. In DNA, the CDR3 is TGTGCCAGCACCCGGGAGGGGGTAGGTGAAGCTTTCTTT. The genes are TRBV6-6 and TRBJ1-1, with D perhaps matching TRBD1 (6 bases). The CDR3 is 13 amino acids. CDR1 MNHNY and CDR2 SVGAGI come from the germline V gene (reference sequence). V was shortened by 7 bases and J by 7 bases, with 16 bases between the two germline ends.

This clone was observed a handful of times. One end of the junction fails to match germline, which may point to a read error. The rearrangement links TRBV5-1 to TRBJ1-5; 10 bases align to TRBD1. The CDR3 has 16 residues. Germline V gene lookup returns CDR1 SGHRS and CDR2 YFSETQ. The CDR3 here is CASSPYSTGGKQPQHF. In nucleotides, the CDR3 is TGCGCCAGCAGCCCTTACTCGACAGGGGGCAAGCAGCCCCAGCATTTT.

The J gene is TRBJ2-2, the V gene TRBV19; 7 bases fit TRBD1. Germline trimming cut 6 bases from V and 1 base from J; bases unmatched to any gene: 5. Per germline, CDR1 LNHDA and CDR2 SQIVND (reference sequence). The CDR3 sequence is 15 residues long. CDR3 nucleotides: TGTGCCAGTAGCATGGACAGGATGAACACCGGGGAGCTGTTTTTT. This codes for CASSMDRMNTGELFF.

The V gene is TRBV7-9, the J gene TRBJ2-3; no definite D call. CDR3 size: 14 residues. The V end lost 2 bases, the J end lost 0 bases, and 6 bases lay between the germline ends. In germline, CDR1 is SEHNR, CDR2 FQNEAQ (reference sequence). The DNA of the CDR3 is TGTGCCAGCAGCTTATCGAGAAGCACAGATACGCAGTATTTT. Protein: CASSLSRSTDTQYF.

The genes are TRBV28 and TRBJ1-5, with D perhaps matching TRBD1 (5 bases). Germline CDR1 MDHEN, CDR2 SYDVKM. The CDR3 is 17 residues long. V lost 4 bases, J lost 0 bases, and 16 bases lay in between. This chain's CDR3 is CASSSHLKGYSNQPQHF. DNA for the CDR3: TGTGCCAGCAGTTCCCACCTAAAGGGGTATAGCAATCAGCCCCAGCATTTT.

The rearrangement uses TRBV28 and TRBJ2-7; D unclear. CDR3 length: 11 amino acids. Germline CDR1 and CDR2: MDHEN and SYDVKM. Trimming stripped 3 bases from V and 6 bases from J, with 6 bases between. CDR3 residues: CASSFRGEQYV. In DNA, the CDR3 is TGTGCCAGCAGTTTCAGAGGCGAGCAGTACGTC.

The chain joins TRBV18 to TRBJ1-5, with a tentative D call TRBD1 (6 bases). CDR3 size: 14 residues. Germline V gives CDR1 KGHSH, CDR2 LQKENI. Trimming took 5 bases from V and 3 from J, leaving 11 bases between them. The CDR3 DNA is TGTGCCAGCTCAATGACAGGAAACAATCAGCCCCAGCATTTT. It encodes CASSMTGNNQPQHF.

The genes are TRBV11-2 and TRBJ2-1, with 11 bases aligning to TRBD2. With 0 bases clipped from V and 7 bases from J, the junction kept 5 bases outside the gene matches. The CDR3 has 16 residues. The germline V gene has CDR1 SGHAT and CDR2 FQNNGV. The CDR3 nucleotides are TGTGCCAGCAGCTTAGATCTAGCGGGGGGAAGGAATGAGCAGTTCTTC. This codes for CASSLDLAGGRNEQFF.

This clone was seen once. The chain has TRBV12-3 or TRBV12-4 and TRBJ1-2; no firm D call. The length of the CDR3 is 13 residues. Between the trimmed V and J ends, which lost 4 bases and 8 bases, there was a span of 14 bases. The CDR3 loop is CASSSGVWVGYTF. In nucleotides, the CDR3 is TGTGCCAGCAGTTCGGGAGTATGGGTAGGCTACACCTTC.

The V and J genes are TRBV2 and TRBJ1-5; TRBD1 matches 7 bases. CDR1 is SNHLY, CDR2 FYNNEI, per germline. Trimming took 4 bases from V and 2 from J; bases not matched to a gene: 5. CDR3 size: 15 residues. In DNA form, the CDR3 reads TGTGCCAGCAGTGGAGACAGGGTTGGCAATCAGCCCCAGCATTTT. Residues: CASSGDRVGNQPQHF.

The count of this clone is one. This rearrangement joins TRBV19 to TRBJ2-3, with 9 bases fitting TRBD2. CDR1 LNHDA and CDR2 SQIVND come from the germline V gene (reference sequence). The V segment lost 6 bases and the J segment 3 bases; nucleotides outside the gene matches: 13. This CDR3 is 17 amino acids long. The CDR3 DNA reads TGTGCCAGTAGGAGGGGTAGCGGGGGCTATTATACAGATACGCAGTATTTT. Translation gives CASRRGSGGYYTDTQYF.

This chain uses TRBV5-1 with TRBJ2-3; a possible D gene is TRBD2 (5 bases). Trimming removed 0 bases at V and 0 bases at J, with 14 bases between. This CDR3 comprises 17 residues. The germline V gene encodes CDR1 SGHRS and CDR2 YFSETQ. The CDR3: CASSLGLAGTSTDTQYF. The CDR3 nucleotides read TGCGCCAGCAGCTTGGGGCTGGCGGGCACTAGCACAGATACGCAGTATTTT.

This chain connects TRBV7-6 to TRBJ2-1; TRBD2 matches 13 bases. The CDR3 spans 16 residues. Germline V gene lookup returns CDR1 SGHVS and CDR2 FNYEAQ. V lost 4 bases and J lost 12; bases outside the gene matches: 12. The CDR3 DNA is TGTGCCAGCAGCTCAAACAGTGGACTAGCGGGGGACTCGCAGTTCTTC. Its protein product is CASSSNSGLAGDSQFF.

The chain couples TRBV7-3 to TRBJ2-1; 16 bases are a match to TRBD2. CDR3 size: 16 residues. V dropped 5 bases and J dropped 10; count of bases not matched to a gene: 8. Per germline, CDR1 SGHTA and CDR2 FQGTGA. The CDR3 sequence: CASSKTGLAGGPEQFF. In nucleotides, the CDR3 is TGTGCCAGCAGCAAAACGGGACTAGCGGGGGGGCCCGAGCAGTTCTTC.

V and J are TRBV6-2 or TRBV6-3 and TRBJ2-5; D perhaps matches TRBD2 (5 bases). The CDR3 runs to 15 residues. CDR1 and CDR2 (germline): MNHEY, SVGEGT. V lost 6 bases to trimming and J lost 5 bases, with 19 bases between them. The CDR3 is CASSRNGPGKETQYF. CDR3 DNA sequence: TGTGCCAGCAGCCGCAATGGTCCGGGAAAGGAGACCCAGTACTTC.

This chain joins TRBV6-1 and TRBJ2-3, with 9 bases identical to TRBD2. V dropped 3 bases and J dropped 4; count of bases not matched to a gene: 8. Germline CDR1 MNHNS, CDR2 SASEGT. CDR3 length: 16 residues. The CDR3 DNA reads TGTGCCAGCAGTGAGTTCGCGGGGGGGCGGGCAGATACGCAGTATTTT. This codes for CASSEFAGGRADTQYF.

This clone is a singleton in its sample. The chain is built from TRBV20-1 and TRBJ1-1; no definite D call. CDR3 length equals 11 residues. Germline CDR1 reads DFQATT; CDR2 reads SNEGSKA (reference sequence). Trimming pared 4 bases from V and 8 bases from J, leaving 11 bases between. CDR3 sequence reads: CSATPVVEAFF. The CDR3 bases are TGCAGTGCTACCCCGGTGGTGGAAGCTTTCTTT.

V is TRBV5-1 and J is TRBJ2-5; possibly TRBD2 for D (6 bases). This CDR3 comprises 18 residues. The V gene lost 0 bases and the J gene lost 3 bases, with 21 bases spanning the gap. The germline CDR1 and CDR2 sequences are SGHRS and YFSETQ. CDR3 in amino acids: CASSLGEGLRGNKETQYF. DNA for the CDR3: TGCGCCAGCAGCTTGGGAGAGGGTTTGCGGGGCAACAAAGAGACCCAGTACTTC.

Only one count was recorded for this clone. The chain employs TRBV19 and TRBJ1-4; no clear D gene. This CDR3 is 14 amino acids long. The ends were cut back, 6 bases at V and 0 bases at J, with 8 bases in the middle. Germline lookup yields CDR1 LNHDA and CDR2 SQIVND (reference sequence). The CDR3 is CASRELPTNEKLFF. The DNA of the CDR3 is TGTGCCAGTAGGGAGCTTCCAACTAATGAAAAACTGTTTTTT. Together with reference TRBV19 and TRBJ1-4, the CDR3 gives the full variable domain: DGGITQSPKYLFRKEGQNVTLSCEQNLNHDAMYWYRQDPGQGLRLIYYSQIVNDFQKGDIAEGYSVSREKKESFPLTVTSAQKNPTAFYLCASRELPTNEKLFFGSGTQLSVL.

The CDR3 DNA follows: TGCGCCAGCAGCTTCAATACGGCGGGGGGGCGGGAGACCCAGTACTTC. As protein: CASSFNTAGGRETQYF. This rearrangement joins TRBV5-1 to TRBJ2-5; TRBD2 matches 9 bases. Germline trimming cut 2 bases from V and 5 bases from J; bases unmatched to any gene: 10. This CDR3 is 16 amino acids long. CDR1 and CDR2 (germline): SGHRS, YFSETQ.

The CDR3, as DNA: TGTGCCAGCAGCCGCCCCGGGACTAACTCCCAGACCCAGTACTTC. Protein: CASSRPGTNSQTQYF. The V and J genes are TRBV6-2 or TRBV6-3 and TRBJ2-5; TRBD2 aligns across 7 bases. With V trimmed by 6 bases and J by 6 bases, 13 bases remained unmatched. CDR1 MNHEY and CDR2 SVGEGT come from the germline V gene. This CDR3 comprises 15 residues.